This T cell receptor beta chain was sequenced for a study of cytomegalovirus exposure and HLA in healthy donors. Study summary: Genotyping showed less than 85% of 300 to 450 donors falling in the Caucasian-associated ancestry cluster.

Primers for the PCR totalled 60 Vbeta and 13 Jbeta. TCRdb's copy holds only in-frame clones and misses some; the assay was immunoSEQ multiplex PCR. The sample holds 81,000 or so clones; 62% are singletons and the top ten take around 5.5%. Study results and caveats: A few CMV-associated chains were confirmed in vitro to be specific for CMV antigens. Some TCR beta chains (about 180 of them) were listed as cytomegalovirus-associated. Researchers reported in a later analysis that a missense DCLRE1C variant was tied to TCR beta V- and J-gene trimming.

Remarks on this clone: As yet, its antigen is unknown.

With 7 bases clipped from V and 1 base from J, the junction kept 4 bases outside the gene matches. The CDR3 is 14 residues long. CDR1 is ENHRY and CDR2 is SYGVKD in the germline V gene. The J gene is TRBJ1-1, the V gene TRBV10-3; TRBD1 agrees at 9 bases. Sequenced material: PBMCs. This clonotype was obtained from a woman under 40 in good health and CMV-seropositive. The CDR3 DNA is TGTGCCATCACTCCGGGACAGGGGAACACTGAAGCTTTCTTT. It codes for CAITPGQGNTEAFF.